What follows are 12 T cell receptor beta chains derived from one specimen sequenced in a study of blood T cell repertoires in COVID-19. Produced via immunoSEQ multiplex PCR; TCRdb's table is partial and in-frame only. Of 55,000 to 90,000 clones listed, 88% are singletons. Sequencing used peripheral blood. Source of these receptors: a human donor in a cohort sampled during active COVID-19.

In DNA form, the CDR3 reads TGTGCCAGCAGCTTAGCGGGACTAGCGGACAATGAGCAGTTCTTC. Its translation is CASSLAGLADNEQFF. The chain links TRBV7-2 to TRBJ2-1, with 11 bases lining up with TRBD2. Germline CDR1 SGHTA, CDR2 FQGNSA. The length of the CDR3 is 15 residues. The J segment lost 5 bases and the V segment lost 0 bases, leaving 0 bases of the junction unmatched.

V usage is TRBV5-4 and J usage is TRBJ2-1, with 11 bases that match TRBD2. The germline V gene has CDR1 SGHNT and CDR2 YYREEE (reference sequence). Unmatched junction bases numbered 1, after V lost 1 base and J lost 7 bases. This CDR3 has 14 amino acids. CDR3 in amino acids: CASSLPSGRNEQFF. The CDR3 nucleotides read TGTGCCAGCAGCTTGCCTAGCGGGAGGAATGAGCAGTTCTTC.

The rearrangement uses TRBV19 and TRBJ2-3; D is unresolved. Germline V gene sequence: CDR1 LNHDA, CDR2 SQIVND (reference sequence). There are 12 residues in the CDR3. V lost 3 bases to trimming and J lost 5 bases, with 6 bases between them. The CDR3 DNA follows: TGTGCCAGTAGTATGGGCAGAGATACGCAGTATTTT. Translation gives CASSMGRDTQYF.

V and J are TRBV6-1 and TRBJ1-2; the D is unclear. Trimming removed 3 bases at V and 3 bases at J, with 8 bases between. The germline CDR1 and CDR2 sequences are MNHNS and SASEGT. The CDR3 spans 13 residues. The CDR3 protein is CASSDQVDYGYTF. The CDR3 bases are TGTGCCAGCAGTGATCAGGTAGACTATGGCTACACCTTC.

The chain couples TRBV19 to TRBJ1-6, with 10 bases lining up with TRBD1. The CDR3 is 16 amino acids. V lost 4 bases to trimming and J lost 6 bases; unmatched junction nucleotides: 6. Germline CDR1 LNHDA, CDR2 SQIVND (reference sequence). Written as DNA, the CDR3 is TGTGCCAGTAGTAACCGGGACAGGGGATCTAATTCACCCCTCCACTTT. Translating gives CASSNRDRGSNSPLHF.

The V and J genes are TRBV18 and TRBJ2-1; 12 nucleotides match TRBD2. The CDR3 totals 15 residues. CDR1 is KGHSH and CDR2 is LQKENI in the germline V gene. J gave up 6 bases and V 4 bases, and 4 bases lay outside the gene matches. The CDR3 DNA sequence: TGTGCCAGCTCACAGACTAGCGGGAGCTCCAATGAGCAGTTCTTC. The encoded protein is CASSQTSGSSNEQFF.

The DNA of the CDR3 is TGCAGCGTTTTTTGGGGGGAAAACATTCAGTACTTC. Translation: CSVFWGENIQYF. The rearrangement uses TRBV29-1 and TRBJ2-4, with D perhaps matching TRBD2 (6 bases). Trimming stripped 5 bases from V and 5 bases from J, with 10 bases between. The length of the CDR3 is 12 residues. CDR1 is SQVTM, CDR2 ANQGSEA, per germline.

About this clone itself: Compared with germline, one end of the junction differs, possibly owing to a read error. The chain recombines TRBV19 with TRBJ1-6; 8 bases map to TRBD1. CDR1 LNHDA and CDR2 SQIVND come from the germline V gene (reference sequence). The length of the CDR3 is 13 residues. CDR3 loop: CAGSGQGNSPLHF. The CDR3, as DNA: TGTGCCGGTAGCGGACAGGGTAATTCACCCCTCCACTTT.

The chain joins TRBV6-5 to TRBJ2-5; TRBD2 might be the D (5 bases). The V gene's germline CDR1 is MNHEY and CDR2 SVGAGI. The length of the CDR3 is 13 residues. The germline V and J ends were trimmed by 4 bases and 1 base, with 7 bases remaining between them. CDR3: CASSLRAQETQYF. In nucleotides, the CDR3 is TGTGCCAGCAGTTTGAGGGCCCAAGAGACCCAGTACTTC.

The V and J genes are TRBV5-1 and TRBJ1-1; 9 bases are shared with TRBD1. The CDR3 length is 15 residues. Germline-derived CDR1 and CDR2 are SGHRS and YFSETQ. V was pared by 1 base and J by 5 bases, with 6 bases of the junction left unmatched. The DNA for the CDR3 is TGCGCCAGCAGCTTGAGGGACAGGGAAGGTACTGAAGCTTTCTTT. As protein: CASSLRDREGTEAFF.

The CDR3 here is CASSLGQRSYNEQFF. CDR3 in DNA: TGTGCCAGCAGCTTGGGACAGCGCTCCTACAATGAGCAGTTCTTC. The chain uses TRBV5-8 and TRBJ2-1, with a weak D call TRBD1 (5 bases). Trimming took off 0 bases at V and 0 bases at J, with 7 bases between the two ends. The CDR3 spans 15 residues. Per germline, CDR1 SGHTS and CDR2 YDEGEE.

This sequence joins TRBV5-4 and TRBJ1-1, with a possible D match to TRBD1 (5 bases). The germline V gene encodes CDR1 SGHNT and CDR2 YYREEE (reference sequence). V gave up 8 bases and J gave up 0 bases, with 11 bases separating them. The CDR3 has 13 residues. The CDR3 DNA is TGTGCCAGTTACCGGGGGATGAACACTGAAGCTTTCTTT. It is translated as CASYRGMNTEAFF. Filled out from reference TRBV5-4 and TRBJ1-1, the complete variable domain reads ETGVTQSPTHLIKTRGQQVTLRCSSQSGHNTVSWYQQALGQGPQFIFQYYREEENGRGNFPPRFSGLQFPNYSSELNVNALELDDSALYLCASYRGMNTEAFFGQGTRLTVV.